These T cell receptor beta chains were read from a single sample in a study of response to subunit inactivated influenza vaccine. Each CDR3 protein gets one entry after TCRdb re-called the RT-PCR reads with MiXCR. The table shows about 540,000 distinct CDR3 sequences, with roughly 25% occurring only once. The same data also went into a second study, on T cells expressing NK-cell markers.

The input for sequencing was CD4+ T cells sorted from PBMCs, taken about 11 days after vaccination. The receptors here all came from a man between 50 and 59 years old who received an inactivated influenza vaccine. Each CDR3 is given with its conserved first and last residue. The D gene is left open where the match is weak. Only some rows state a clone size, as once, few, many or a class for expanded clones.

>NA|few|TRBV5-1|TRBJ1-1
TGCGCCAGCAGCGTTACAGTATCGAACACTGAAGCTTTCTTT
CASSVTVSNTEAFF
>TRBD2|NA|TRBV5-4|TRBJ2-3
TGTGCCAGCAGCGAGACTAGCGGGGGGGACCGGGACGCAGATACGCAGTATTTT
CASSETSGGDRDADTQYF
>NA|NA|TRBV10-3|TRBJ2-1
TGTGCCATCAGTGGATGGGGGGTGGATGAGCAGTTCTTC
CAISGWGVDEQFF
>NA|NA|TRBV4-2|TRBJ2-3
TGTGCCAGCAGCCAAGATGGTTTCGCAGATACGCAGTATTTT
CASSQDGFADTQYF
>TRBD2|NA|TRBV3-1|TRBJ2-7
TGTGCCAGCAGCCAAGAACGTCTAGCGGGATACGAGCAGTACTTC
CASSQERLAGYEQYF
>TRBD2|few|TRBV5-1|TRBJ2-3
TGCGCCAGCAGCTTTGCTAGCGGAACAGATACGCAGTATTTT
CASSFASGTDTQYF
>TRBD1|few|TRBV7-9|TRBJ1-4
TGTGCCAGCAGCCTTGGACAGGGTACTAGTGAAAAACTGTTTTTT
CASSLGQGTSEKLFF
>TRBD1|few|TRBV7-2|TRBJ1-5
TGTGCCAGCAGCTCGTCTTCGGGACAGCATCAGCCCCAGCATTTT
CASSSSSGQHQPQHF
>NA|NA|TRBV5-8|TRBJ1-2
TGTGCCAGCAGGGCCAGAACATTTAACTATGGCTACACCTTC
CASRARTFNYGYTF
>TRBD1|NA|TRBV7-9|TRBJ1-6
TGTGCCAGCAGCTCCGGACAGGATAATTCACCCCTCCACTTT
CASSSGQDNSPLHF
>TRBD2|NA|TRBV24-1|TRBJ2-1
TGTGCCACCAGTGATTCTCTTAGCGGGGGGGCTCCGGATGAGCAGTTCTTC
CATSDSLSGGAPDEQFF
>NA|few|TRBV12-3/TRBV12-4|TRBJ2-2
TGTGCCAGCAGTCGTGACAGTTTTGGGGAGCTGTTTTTT
CASSRDSFGELFF
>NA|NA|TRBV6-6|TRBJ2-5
TGTGCCAGCACCTGGAGCCAAGAGACCCAGTACTTC
CASTWSQETQYF
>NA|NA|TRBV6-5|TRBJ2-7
TGTGCCAGCAGTTACGCGGGAAGGGCCGGGGCCTACGAGCAGTACTTC
CASSYAGRAGAYEQYF
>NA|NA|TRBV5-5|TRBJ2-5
TGTGCCAGCAGTGAGACAGGCGAGGAAGAGACCCAGTACTTC
CASSETGEEETQYF
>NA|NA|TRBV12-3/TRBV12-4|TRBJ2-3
TGTGCCAGCAGTTTTTTCGGGATCTTGGGTGGAGATACGCAGTATTTT
CASSFFGILGGDTQYF